What follows are 17 T cell receptor beta chains derived from one specimen sequenced in a study of blood T cell repertoires in COVID-19. Libraries were prepared by immunoSEQ multiplex PCR; TCRdb keeps only in-frame clonotypes and omits some of them. The table shows more than 200,000 clones, with about 88% occurring only once. The sample was peripheral blood. The origin of the receptors is a man in his 70s with acute or convalescent COVID-19.

This clone has a handful of counts. The rearrangement joins TRBV2 to TRBJ2-3; 13 positions match TRBD2. The length of the CDR3 is 14 residues. Trimming at V came to 8 bases and at J to 4 bases, leaving 3 bases not matched to a gene. Germline V gene sequence: CDR1 SNHLY, CDR2 FYNNEI. The CDR3 DNA is TGTGCCAGCGGGGGACTAGCGGGACCAGATACGCAGTATTTT. It translates to CASGGLAGPDTQYF.

The chain recombines TRBV27 with TRBJ1-3, with TRBD1 matching over 8 bases. Germline V lookup: CDR1 MNHEY, CDR2 SMNVEV (reference sequence). The length of the CDR3 is 15 residues. Germline trimming cut 2 bases from V and 2 bases from J; bases unmatched to any gene: 2. The CDR3 DNA is TGTGCCAGCAGTTTAAGGACAGGGACTGGAAACACCATATATTTT. It specifies CASSLRTGTGNTIYF.

The chain combines TRBV10-3 with TRBJ2-1; possible D gene TRBD1, 5 bases. Between the trimmed V and J ends, which lost 5 bases and 4 bases, there was a span of 9 bases. CDR1 is ENHRY and CDR2 is SYGVKD in the germline V gene. The CDR3 sequence is 13 residues long. CDR3 sequence reads: CAISLDSYNEQFF. CDR3 DNA sequence: TGTGCCATCAGTCTTGACAGTTACAATGAGCAGTTCTTC.

The V call is TRBV21-1, the J call TRBJ1-2. TRBV21-1 is an annotated pseudogene. The CDR3 loop spans 14 amino acids. The CDR3 nucleotides read TGTGCCAGCAGTCCCGAGGGCAGGGAGGACGGCTACACCTTC. Translated: CASSPEGREDGYTF.

The sample holds a few counts of this clone. The CDR3 sequence is CASSLVGGTGNTIYF. The CDR3 nucleotides are TGCGCCAGCAGCTTGGTCGGGGGGACTGGAAACACCATATATTTT. The rearrangement links TRBV5-1 to TRBJ1-3, with D tentatively TRBD1 (5 bases). Germline V gene sequence: CDR1 SGHRS, CDR2 YFSETQ. V lost 0 bases to trimming and J lost 2 bases, with 9 bases between them. This CDR3 has 15 amino acids.

The V call is TRBV5-8, the J call TRBJ1-5, with D possibly TRBD1 on 6 matching bases. The CDR3 consists of 16 residues. Germline-derived CDR1 and CDR2 are SGHTS and YDEGEE. Trimming shortened V by 2 bases and J by 3 bases, and 15 bases separated the two germline ends. The CDR3 spells CASSFLKGVANQPQHF. CDR3 nucleotide sequence: TGTGCCAGCAGCTTCTTAAAGGGGGTGGCCAATCAGCCCCAGCATTTT. The full variable domain, rest sourced from reference TRBV5-8 and TRBJ1-5, is EAGVTQSPTHLIKTRGQQATLRCSPISGHTSVYWYQQALGLGLQFLLWYDEGEERNRGNFPPRFSGRQFPNYSSELNVNALELEDSALYLCASSFLKGVANQPQHFGDGTRLSIL.

The chain joins TRBV2 to TRBJ2-1, with 10 bases matching TRBD2. CDR1 SNHLY and CDR2 FYNNEI come from the germline V gene. V lost 5 bases, J lost 8 bases, and 3 bases stayed unmatched. The CDR3 is made up of 13 amino acids. The CDR3 spells CASSRTSGYEQFF. CDR3 DNA sequence: TGTGCCAGCAGTAGGACTAGCGGATATGAGCAGTTCTTC.

The chain employs TRBV9 and TRBJ2-2; D gene unclear. Germline CDR1 reads SGDLS; CDR2 reads YYNGEE. V was trimmed by 0 bases and J by 3 bases, leaving 9 bases between them. CDR3 size: 15 residues. CDR3 sequence reads: CASSVGADYTGELFF. CDR3 DNA: TGTGCCAGCAGCGTAGGGGCAGATTACACCGGGGAGCTGTTTTTT.

The chain combines TRBV18 with TRBJ2-1; 9 bases line up with TRBD1. CDR1 and CDR2 from the germline V gene are KGHSH and LQKENI. Unmatched junction bases numbered 5, after V lost 5 bases and J lost 3 bases. The CDR3 is 15 amino acids. CDR3: CASSGATGGYNEQFF. CDR3 in DNA: TGTGCCAGCTCAGGGGCGACAGGGGGCTACAATGAGCAGTTCTTC.

The CDR3 nucleotides are TGTGCCAGCAGCTTAGGGACAGGGGGAGGCTCCTATAATTCACCCCTCCACTTT. Its translation is CASSLGTGGGSYNSPLHF. The chain uses TRBV11-2 and TRBJ1-6, with 10 positions matching TRBD1. Germline V lookup: CDR1 SGHAT, CDR2 FQNNGV. CDR3 size: 18 residues. The trim removed 1 base at V and 0 bases at J, leaving 3 bases unmatched.

This clone came up a few times. J is TRBJ1-3 and V is TRBV7-9; D remains unclear. Germline CDR1 and CDR2: SEHNR and FQNEAQ (reference sequence). V lost 7 bases and J lost 2, with 12 bases in between. The CDR3 is made up of 14 amino acids. CDR3 sequence reads: CASTGGPAGNTIYF. The CDR3 coding sequence is TGTGCCAGCACCGGCGGGCCAGCTGGAAACACCATATATTTT.

This chain uses TRBV24-1 with TRBJ2-3, with no clear D. Germline lookup yields CDR1 KGHDR and CDR2 SFDVKD. The V and J ends lost 4 bases and 6 bases respectively, with 7 bases between them. This CDR3 region has 12 residues. CDR3 in amino acids: CATSDPSDTQYF. CDR3 DNA sequence: TGTGCCACCAGTGACCCTTCCGATACGCAGTATTTT.

V usage is TRBV5-5 and J usage is TRBJ1-5, with 8 bases identical to TRBD1. The germline gives CDR1 SGHKS, CDR2 YYEKEE (reference sequence). The CDR3 is 14 residues long. The V and J ends lost 4 bases and 4 bases, in that order; junction bases with no gene match: 4. In DNA form, the CDR3 reads TGTGCCAGCAGCCAATGGGACAGGAATCAGCCCCAGCATTTT. Protein: CASSQWDRNQPQHF.

The chain links TRBV4-1 to TRBJ2-3, with D maybe TRBD2 (5 bases). This CDR3 has 18 amino acids. The ends were cut back, 0 bases at V and 4 bases at J, with 20 bases in the middle. Germline lookup yields CDR1 MGHRA and CDR2 YSYEKL. Written as DNA, the CDR3 is TGCGCCAGCAGCCAAGATTATCAGAGCTTCGCCGGGGCAGATACGCAGTATTTT. Residues: CASSQDYQSFAGADTQYF.

The rearrangement uses TRBV3-1 (or the pseudogene TRBV3-2) and TRBJ1-2; D ambiguous. Trimming removed 1 base at V and 6 bases at J, with 9 bases between. The CDR3 spans 13 residues. Germline CDR1 and CDR2: LGHDT and YNNKEL (reference sequence). CDR3 bases: TGTGCCAGCAGCCAAGTCCGAGGCGATGGCTACACCTTC. Translated, it gives CASSQVRGDGYTF.

This rearrangement joins TRBV3-1 (or the pseudogene TRBV3-2) to TRBJ2-2, with D possibly TRBD1 on 5 matching bases. The CDR3 runs to 18 residues. The V gene's germline CDR1 is LGHDT and CDR2 YNNKEL (reference sequence). The V end was cut by 0 bases, the J end by 6 bases, with 20 bases between. The CDR3 loop reads CASSQDSGHHKGAGELFF. CDR3 nucleotides: TGTGCCAGCAGCCAAGATTCTGGACACCACAAGGGTGCCGGGGAGCTGTTTTTT.

The chain uses TRBV10-2 and TRBJ2-3; D is ambiguous. The CDR3 contains 13 residues. Germline V gene sequence: CDR1 WSHSY, CDR2 SAAADI. V lost 8 bases and J 0 bases, leaving 9 bases between the germline ends. CDR3 residues: CASLVGSTDTQYF. As DNA, the CDR3 is TGCGCCAGCTTAGTCGGGAGCACAGATACGCAGTATTTT.